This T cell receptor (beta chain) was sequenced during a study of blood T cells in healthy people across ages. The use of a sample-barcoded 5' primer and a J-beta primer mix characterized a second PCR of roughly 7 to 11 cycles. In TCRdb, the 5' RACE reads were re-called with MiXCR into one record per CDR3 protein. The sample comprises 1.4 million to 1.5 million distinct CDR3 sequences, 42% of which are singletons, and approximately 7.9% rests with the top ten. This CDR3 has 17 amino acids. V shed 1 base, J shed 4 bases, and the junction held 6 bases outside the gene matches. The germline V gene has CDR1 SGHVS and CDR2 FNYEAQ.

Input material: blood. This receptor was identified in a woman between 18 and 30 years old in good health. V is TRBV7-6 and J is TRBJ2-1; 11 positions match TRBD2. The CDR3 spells CASSLGGGLADYNEQFF. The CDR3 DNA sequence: TGTGCCAGCAGCTTAGGCGGGGGACTAGCGGATTACAATGAGCAGTTCTTC.